This TCR beta chain was retrieved from a study of control samples from healthy donors and cancer patients. TCRdb's copy holds only in-frame clones and misses some; the assay was immunoSEQ multiplex PCR. Among under 200,000 clones listed, around 96% were seen once. Germline V gene lookup returns CDR1 SGHRS and CDR2 YFSETQ. Between the trimmed V and J ends, which lost 0 bases and 4 bases, there was a span of 7 bases. The CDR3 contains 13 residues. The genes are TRBV5-1 and TRBJ1-2; D remains ambiguous. The sample taken for sequencing was blood. The source is a woman in her thirties or forties in good health. CDR3 in DNA: TGCGCCAGCAGCTTGGACAACGCCTATGGCTACACCTTC. This gives the protein CASSLDNAYGYTF.